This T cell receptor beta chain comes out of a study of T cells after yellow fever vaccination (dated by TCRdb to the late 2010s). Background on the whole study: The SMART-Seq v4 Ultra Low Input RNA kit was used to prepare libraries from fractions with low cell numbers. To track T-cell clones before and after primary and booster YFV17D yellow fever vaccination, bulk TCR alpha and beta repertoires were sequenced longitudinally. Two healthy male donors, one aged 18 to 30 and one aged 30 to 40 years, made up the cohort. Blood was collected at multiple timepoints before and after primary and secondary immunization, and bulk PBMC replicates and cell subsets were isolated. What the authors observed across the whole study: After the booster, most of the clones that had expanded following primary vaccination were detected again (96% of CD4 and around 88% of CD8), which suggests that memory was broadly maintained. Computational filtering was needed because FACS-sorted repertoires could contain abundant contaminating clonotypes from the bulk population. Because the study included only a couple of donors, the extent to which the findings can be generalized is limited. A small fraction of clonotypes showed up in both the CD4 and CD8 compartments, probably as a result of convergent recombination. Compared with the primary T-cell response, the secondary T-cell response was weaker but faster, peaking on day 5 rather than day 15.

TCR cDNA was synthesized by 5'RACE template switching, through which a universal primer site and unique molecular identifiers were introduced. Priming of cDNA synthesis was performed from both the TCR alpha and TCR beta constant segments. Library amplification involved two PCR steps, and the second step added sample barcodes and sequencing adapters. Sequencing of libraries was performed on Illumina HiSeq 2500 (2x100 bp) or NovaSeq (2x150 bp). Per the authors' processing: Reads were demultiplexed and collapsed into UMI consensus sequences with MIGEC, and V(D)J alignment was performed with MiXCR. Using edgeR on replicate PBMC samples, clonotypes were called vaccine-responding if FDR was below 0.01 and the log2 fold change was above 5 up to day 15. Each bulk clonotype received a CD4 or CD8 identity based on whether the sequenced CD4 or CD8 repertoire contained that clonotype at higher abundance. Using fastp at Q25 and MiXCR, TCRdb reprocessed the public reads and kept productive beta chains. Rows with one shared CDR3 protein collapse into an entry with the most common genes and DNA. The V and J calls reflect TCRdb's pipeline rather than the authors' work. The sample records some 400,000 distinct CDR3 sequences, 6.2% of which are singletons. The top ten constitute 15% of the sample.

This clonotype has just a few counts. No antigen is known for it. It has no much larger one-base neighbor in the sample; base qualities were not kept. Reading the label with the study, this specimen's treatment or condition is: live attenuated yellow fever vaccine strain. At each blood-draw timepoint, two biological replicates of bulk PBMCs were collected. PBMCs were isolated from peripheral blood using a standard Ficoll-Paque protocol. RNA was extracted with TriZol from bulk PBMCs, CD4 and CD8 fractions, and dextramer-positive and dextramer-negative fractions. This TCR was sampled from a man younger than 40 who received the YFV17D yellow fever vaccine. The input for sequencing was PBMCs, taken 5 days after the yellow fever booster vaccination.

The DNA is TGTGCCACCAGTAGAAGTGGGGGGAGCTCCTACAATGAGCAGTTCTTC. Its protein reads: CATSRSGGSSYNEQFF. The V and J genes are TRBV24-1 and TRBJ2-1, and the D gene may be TRBD2, 6 bases matching. V loses 6 bases of germline sequence and J loses 0 bases, and the interval between the two ends is 14 bases. Its CDR3 holds 16 amino acids, cysteine through phenylalanine. The only DNA kept is the CDR3, 48 bases in frame from the first base. According to the germline V gene, CDR1 reads KGHDR and CDR2 reads SFDVKD.